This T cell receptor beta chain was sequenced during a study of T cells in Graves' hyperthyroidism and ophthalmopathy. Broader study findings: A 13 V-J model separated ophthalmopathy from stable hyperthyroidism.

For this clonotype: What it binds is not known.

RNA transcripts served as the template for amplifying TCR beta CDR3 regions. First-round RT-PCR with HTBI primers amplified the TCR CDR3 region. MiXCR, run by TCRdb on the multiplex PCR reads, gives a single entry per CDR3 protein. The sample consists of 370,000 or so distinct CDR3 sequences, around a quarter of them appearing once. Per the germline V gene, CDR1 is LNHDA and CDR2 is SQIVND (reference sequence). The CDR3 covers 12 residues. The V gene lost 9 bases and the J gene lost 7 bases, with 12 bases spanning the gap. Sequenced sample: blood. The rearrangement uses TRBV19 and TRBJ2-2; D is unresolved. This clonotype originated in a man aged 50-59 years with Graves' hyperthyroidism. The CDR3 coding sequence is TGTGCCAGCACATCCTTTGACGGGGAGCTGTTTTTT. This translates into CASTSFDGELFF.